These 27 T cell receptor beta chains came from one sample sequenced in a study of post-analysis software for immune sequencing data. The study's findings and limits: Among roughly 5 TRBV segments more frequent in patients than controls were TRBV5-6, TRBV5-1 and TRBV20-1.

These TCRs are of unknown antigen specificity. Unique-molecular-identifier-tagged TCR beta cDNA libraries were used. TCRdb re-called the PCR reads with MiXCR, one entry per CDR3 protein. Among about 770,000 distinct CDR3 sequences, under 60% were seen once, and the ten largest hold just under 5%. Sequenced input: blood. These receptors all stem from a girl aged 5-17 years with multiple sclerosis.

This clonotype was observed a handful of times. The rearrangement links TRBV7-3 to TRBJ2-5, with D possibly called TRBD1 or TRBD2 (5 bases each). V dropped 5 bases and J dropped 9 bases, with 19 bases sitting between them. The CDR3 is made up of 14 amino acids. Germline CDR1 reads SGHTA; CDR2 reads FQGTGA. This chain's CDR3 is CASSPGRQILAQYF. CDR3 DNA sequence: TGTGCCAGCAGCCCGGGGCGGCAGATCCTCGCCCAGTACTTC. The complete variable domain, with remaining parts taken from reference TRBV7-3 and TRBJ2-5, reads GAGVSQTPSNKVTEKGKYVELRCDPISGHTALYWYRQSLGQGPEFLIYFQGTGAADDSGLPNDRFFAVRPEGSVSTLKIQRTERGDSAVYLCASSPGRQILAQYFGPGTRLLVL.

V gene TRBV4-3 combines with J gene TRBJ2-3; the D is unclear. The germline gives CDR1 LGHNA, CDR2 YSLEER. V was cut by 4 bases and J by 2 bases, with 13 bases left in between. The CDR3 consists of 15 residues. The CDR3 is CASSPDLGSTDTQYF. The CDR3 DNA reads TGCGCCAGCAGCCCAGACCTTGGCTCCACAGATACGCAGTATTTT.

This rearrangement joins TRBV20-1 to TRBJ2-5; 7 bases align to TRBD2. This CDR3 comprises 14 residues. The V gene's germline CDR1 is DFQATT and CDR2 SNEGSKA (reference sequence). V lost 6 bases, J lost 1 base, and 8 bases stayed unmatched. CDR3 bases: TGCAGTGCGCCCAAACTAGCGAGCCAAGAGACCCAGTACTTC. Translating it yields CSAPKLASQETQYF.

This clonotype was found a few times. This chain uses TRBV20-1 with TRBJ1-2, with D perhaps matching TRBD1 (6 bases). Per the germline V gene, CDR1 is DFQATT and CDR2 is SNEGSKA (reference sequence). The CDR3 is 12 residues long. V lost 6 bases and J 8 bases, leaving 16 bases between the germline ends. CDR3 loop: CSAPAGTPGYTF. In nucleotides, the CDR3 is TGCAGTGCCCCTGCCGGGACACCAGGCTACACCTTC.

The chain employs TRBV6-5 and TRBJ2-7; 8 nucleotides match TRBD1. With 8 bases clipped from V and 3 bases from J, the junction kept 9 bases outside the gene matches. CDR3 length: 14 amino acids. Looked up from germline, CDR1 is MNHEY and CDR2 is SVGAGI. In DNA, the CDR3 is TGTGCCAGCGGCCTCCCAGGGGGCCTCTACGAGCAGTACTTC. Amino acid sequence: CASGLPGGLYEQYF.

The genes are TRBV7-2 and TRBJ2-7; D is perhaps TRBD2 (5 bases). With 4 bases removed from V and 1 base from J, the gap between germline ends came to 14 bases. Germline CDR1 and CDR2: SGHTA and FQGNSA. There are 15 residues in the CDR3. CDR3 coding DNA: TGTGCCAGCAGCTCCACGGCGGGCCTTTCCTACGAGCAGTACTTC. Its protein product is CASSSTAGLSYEQYF.

This clonotype came up a few times. As DNA, the CDR3 is TGCAGTGCTAAGCGGACAGGGCCCAGCGAGCAGTACTTC. It codes for CSAKRTGPSEQYF. The chain has TRBV20-1 and TRBJ2-5, with TRBD1 matching over 8 bases. The end of the DNA aligns better with TRBJ2-7, so the J call may be wrong. The CDR3 is 13 residues long. Germline-derived CDR1 and CDR2 are DFQATT and SNEGSKA (reference sequence).

The chain combines TRBV29-1 with TRBJ2-4; D gene uncertain. From germline, CDR1 is SQVTM and CDR2 ANQGSEA. The CDR3 extends over 16 amino acids. V was pared by 0 bases and J by 0 bases, with 12 bases between. The DNA for the CDR3 is TGCAGCGTTGAAGAAAAAGGGCCCCTAGCCAAAAACATTCAGTACTTC. Translating gives CSVEEKGPLAKNIQYF.

This clonotype was picked up a small number of times. This sequence joins TRBV7-2 and TRBJ2-3, with TRBD1 as a possible D gene (7 bases). Trimming removed 8 bases at V and 3 bases at J, with 18 bases between. This CDR3 has 15 residues. Germline CDR1 and CDR2: SGHTA and FQGNSA. CDR3 loop: CASEPRGEATDTQYF. The CDR3 DNA reads TGTGCCAGCGAACCCAGGGGGGAGGCGACAGATACGCAGTATTTT. Full variable domain (rest looked up from reference TRBV7-2 and TRBJ2-3): GAGVSQSPSNKVTEKGKDVELRCDPISGHTALYWYRQSLGQGLEFLIYFQGNSAPDKSGLPSDRFSAERTGGSVSTLTIQRTQQEDSAVYLCASEPRGEATDTQYFGPGTRLTVL.

The chain carries TRBV18 and TRBJ2-5, with D perhaps TRBD2 (5 bases). The germline gives CDR1 KGHSH, CDR2 LQKENI. Trimming removed 3 bases at V and 2 bases at J, with 13 bases between. This CDR3 comprises 15 residues. The CDR3: CASSPHPGIQETQYF. Written as DNA, the CDR3 is TGTGCCAGCTCACCCCACCCGGGGATTCAAGAGACCCAGTACTTC.

The sample holds a few counts of this clonotype. The V call is TRBV27, the J call TRBJ2-7, with 10 bases that match TRBD2. CDR1 and CDR2 (germline): MNHEY, SMNVEV (reference sequence). Trimming cost V 6 bases and J 4 bases; bases outside gene matches: 9. The CDR3 spans 15 residues. The CDR3 DNA is TGTGCCAGCAGACCTCCTAGCGGGGGACCTTACGAGCAGTACTTC. This translates into CASRPPSGGPYEQYF.

The V call is TRBV27, the J call TRBJ2-3; D unclear. This CDR3 is built from 15 residues. Germline V gene sequence: CDR1 MNHEY, CDR2 SMNVEV (reference sequence). V was clipped by 1 base and J by 4 bases, with 12 bases between them. The CDR3 loop is CASSLLWGTADTQYF. CDR3 coding DNA: TGTGCCAGCAGTTTATTGTGGGGAACTGCAGATACGCAGTATTTT.

This rearrangement joins TRBV20-1 to TRBJ2-3; D remains ambiguous. Deletions cut 8 bases from V and 0 bases from J, with 12 bases between. The CDR3 loop spans 13 amino acids. The V gene's germline CDR1 is DFQATT and CDR2 SNEGSKA (reference sequence). CDR3 sequence: CSPPVSSTDTQYF. CDR3 nucleotide sequence: TGCAGTCCCCCGGTCTCTAGCACAGATACGCAGTATTTT.

The CDR3 loop is CASRNPLLNTEAFF. The CDR3 region has the DNA TGTGCCAGCAGAAATCCCTTGTTGAACACTGAAGCTTTCTTT. The chain joins TRBV28 to TRBJ1-1, with D uncertain. This CDR3 is built from 14 residues. The germline V and J ends were trimmed by 6 bases and 0 bases, with 11 bases remaining between them. From germline, CDR1 is MDHEN and CDR2 SYDVKM.

The sample holds a few counts of this clonotype. The V call is TRBV15, the J call TRBJ2-7; D may be TRBD2 (6 bases). Between the trimmed V and J ends, which lost 0 bases and 1 base, there was a span of 13 bases. The CDR3 has 16 residues. Germline CDR1 and CDR2: LNHNV and YYDKDF (reference sequence). As DNA, the CDR3 is TGTGCCACCAGCAGAGAGGCGGGACCCAATTCCTACGAGCAGTACTTC. It is translated as CATSREAGPNSYEQYF.

The sample holds a few counts of this clonotype. The rearrangement joins TRBV29-1 to TRBJ2-7, with 10 nucleotides matching TRBD2. Looked up from germline, CDR1 is SQVTM and CDR2 is ANQGSEA. Trimming cost V 1 base and J 5 bases; bases outside gene matches: 2. CDR3 length: 13 amino acids. The CDR3 region is CSVEGLAGDEQYF. In nucleotides, the CDR3 is TGCAGCGTTGAAGGGCTAGCGGGAGACGAGCAGTACTTC.

This clonotype was seen a handful of times. V gene TRBV27 combines with J gene TRBJ2-1, with D maybe TRBD2 (6 bases). The CDR3 spans 16 residues. V lost 3 bases to trimming and J lost 3 bases, with 15 bases between them. Germline CDR1 and CDR2: MNHEY and SMNVEV (reference sequence). The CDR3 region is CASSFVGEGLYNEQFF. DNA for the CDR3: TGTGCCAGCAGTTTTGTCGGCGAGGGACTCTACAATGAGCAGTTCTTC.

This clonotype was found a few times. One junction end does not reproduce the germline sequence, and a read error may be involved. This chain uses TRBV20-1 with TRBJ2-7; 11 bases fit TRBD2. CDR1 and CDR2 (germline): DFQATT, SNEGSKA (reference sequence). The CDR3 spans 16 residues. CDR3 amino acids: CSAGDQGTSGSYEQYF. The CDR3 nucleotides read TGCAGTGCTGGAGATCAGGGGACTAGCGGTTCCTACGAGCAGTACTTC.

This clonotype was picked up a small number of times. This chain joins TRBV11-2 and TRBJ2-1; D remains ambiguous. Trimming took 5 bases from V and 3 from J, leaving 14 bases between them. CDR1 is SGHAT, CDR2 FQNNGV, per germline. The CDR3 length is 15 residues. The CDR3 sequence: CASSPAHRVYNEQFF. In nucleotides, the CDR3 is TGTGCCAGCAGCCCCGCACATCGGGTCTACAATGAGCAGTTCTTC.

The chain couples TRBV29-1 to TRBJ1-2, with D unresolved. The CDR3 is made up of 14 amino acids. CDR1 and CDR2 (germline): SQVTM, ANQGSEA. V was clipped by 3 bases and J by 5 bases, with 16 bases between them. This CDR3 reads CSVEGVGVGYGYTF. The CDR3, as DNA: TGCAGCGTTGAGGGAGTTGGGGTCGGATATGGCTACACCTTC.

The rearrangement uses TRBV24-1 and TRBJ2-2; 9 bases match TRBD2. CDR1 is KGHDR, CDR2 SFDVKD, per germline. J gave up 1 base and V 4 bases, and 9 bases lay outside the gene matches. This CDR3 comprises 18 residues. CDR3 bases: TGTGCCACCAGTGACCCCCGACTAGCGGCATTGAACACCGGGGAGCTGTTTTTT. This translates into CATSDPRLAALNTGELFF.

The chain joins TRBV6-6 to TRBJ1-6; D uncertain. The CDR3 loop spans 17 amino acids. The V end was cut by 7 bases, the J end by 6 bases, with 22 bases between. The germline V gene encodes CDR1 MNHNY and CDR2 SVGAGI (reference sequence). The CDR3 sequence: CASTDLAGGSPNSPLHF. DNA of the CDR3: TGTGCCAGCACCGACCTGGCAGGCGGGTCCCCTAATTCACCCCTCCACTTT.

V usage is TRBV6-2 or TRBV6-3 and J usage is TRBJ2-7; 7 nucleotides line up with TRBD1. V shed 8 bases and J 2 bases; nucleotides not matched to a gene: 6. Germline V gene sequence: CDR1 MNHEY, CDR2 SVGEGT. The CDR3 has 13 amino acids. In DNA form, the CDR3 reads TGTGCCAGCGGACGGGACAGAACCTACGAGCAGTACTTC. It encodes CASGRDRTYEQYF.

This chain uses TRBV7-2 with TRBJ2-3, with 9 bases that match TRBD2. Germline CDR1 and CDR2: SGHTA and FQGNSA. This CDR3 has 15 residues. V gave up 8 bases and J gave up 2 bases; unmatched junction bases: 8. CDR3 amino acids: CASRGLAGFTDTQYF. The CDR3 DNA reads as TGTGCCAGCCGCGGGCTAGCGGGATTCACAGATACGCAGTATTTT. Using reference TRBV7-2 and TRBJ2-3 for the parts outside the CDR3, the full variable domain is GAGVSQSPSNKVTEKGKDVELRCDPISGHTALYWYRQSLGQGLEFLIYFQGNSAPDKSGLPSDRFSAERTGGSVSTLTIQRTQQEDSAVYLCASRGLAGFTDTQYFGPGTRLTVL.

This clonotype showed up just a few times. The chain uses TRBV7-8 and TRBJ2-1; TRBD2 matches 7 bases. J gave up 4 bases and V 5 bases, and 8 bases lay outside the gene matches. The CDR3 is 15 residues long. CDR1 and CDR2 from the germline V gene are SGHVS and FQNEAQ. The chain's CDR3 is CASSHLLASYNEQFF. CDR3 in DNA: TGTGCCAGCAGCCACCTACTAGCGTCTTACAATGAGCAGTTCTTC.

The chain links TRBV4-1 to TRBJ2-3; possible D gene TRBD1, 6 bases. Germline assignment: CDR1 MGHRA and CDR2 YSYEKL. The CDR3 loop spans 14 amino acids. V lost 0 bases to trimming and J lost 3 bases, with 7 bases between them. The CDR3 DNA follows: TGCGCCAGCAGCCAAGAGGACAGTACAGATACGCAGTATTTT. Amino acid sequence: CASSQEDSTDTQYF.

CDR3 protein: CASSLRANIQYF. CDR3 nucleotides: TGTGCCAGCAGTTTAAGGGCAAACATTCAGTACTTC. The rearrangement links TRBV28 to TRBJ2-4; no clear D. Trimming removed 2 bases from V and 6 bases from J, with 5 bases in between. This CDR3 spans 12 amino acids. CDR1 MDHEN and CDR2 SYDVKM come from the germline V gene.